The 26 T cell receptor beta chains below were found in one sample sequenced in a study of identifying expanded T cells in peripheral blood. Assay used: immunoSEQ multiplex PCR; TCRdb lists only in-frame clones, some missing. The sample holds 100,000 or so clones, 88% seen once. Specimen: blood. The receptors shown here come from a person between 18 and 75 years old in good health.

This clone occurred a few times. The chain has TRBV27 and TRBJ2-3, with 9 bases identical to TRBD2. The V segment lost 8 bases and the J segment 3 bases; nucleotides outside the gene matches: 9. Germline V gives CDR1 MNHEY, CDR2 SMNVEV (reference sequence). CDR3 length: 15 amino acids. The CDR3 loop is CASRGGLAITDTQYF. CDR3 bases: TGTGCCAGCCGGGGAGGACTAGCGATTACAGATACGCAGTATTTT.

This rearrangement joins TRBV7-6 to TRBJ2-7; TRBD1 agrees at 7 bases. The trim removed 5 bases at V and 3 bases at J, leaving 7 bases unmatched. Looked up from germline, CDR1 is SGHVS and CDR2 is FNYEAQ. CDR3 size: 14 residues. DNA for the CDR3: TGTGCCAGCAGCCCCAGGACAGGCGGCTACGAGCAGTACTTC. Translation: CASSPRTGGYEQYF.

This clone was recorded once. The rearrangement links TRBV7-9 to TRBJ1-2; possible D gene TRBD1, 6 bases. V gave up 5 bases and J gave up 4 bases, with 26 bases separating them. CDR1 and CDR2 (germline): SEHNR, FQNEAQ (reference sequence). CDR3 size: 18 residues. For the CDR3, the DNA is TGTGCCAGCAGCGGAACCCACAGGGACCCGGAAGGTGGCTATGGCTACACCTTC. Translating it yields CASSGTHRDPEGGYGYTF.

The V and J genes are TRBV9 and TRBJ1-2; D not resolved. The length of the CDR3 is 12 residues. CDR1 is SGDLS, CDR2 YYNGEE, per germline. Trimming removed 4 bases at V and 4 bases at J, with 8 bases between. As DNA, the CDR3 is TGTGCCAGCAGCACCGGGCTCTATGGCTACACCTTC. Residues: CASSTGLYGYTF. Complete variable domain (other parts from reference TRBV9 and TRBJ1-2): DSGVTQTPKHLITATGQRVTLRCSPRSGDLSVYWYQQSLDQGLQFLIQYYNGEERAKGNILERFSAQQFPDLHSELNLSSLELGDSALYFCASSTGLYGYTFGSGTRLTVV.

Written as DNA, the CDR3 is TGTGCCAGCAGCCAAGGTCAGGGATATGGCTACACCTTC. This codes for CASSQGQGYGYTF. This rearrangement joins TRBV4-2 to TRBJ1-2, with D possibly TRBD1 on 5 matching bases. The CDR3 spans 13 residues. The germline CDR1 and CDR2 sequences are LGHNA and YNFKEQ. The ends were cut back, 1 base at V and 5 bases at J, with 8 bases in the middle.

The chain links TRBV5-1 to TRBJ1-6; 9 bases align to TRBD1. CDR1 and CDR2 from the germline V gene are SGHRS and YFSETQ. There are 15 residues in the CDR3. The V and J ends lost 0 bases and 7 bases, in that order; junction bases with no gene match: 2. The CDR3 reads CASSLAGTGNSPLHF. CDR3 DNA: TGCGCCAGCAGCTTGGCCGGGACAGGGAATTCACCCCTCCACTTT.

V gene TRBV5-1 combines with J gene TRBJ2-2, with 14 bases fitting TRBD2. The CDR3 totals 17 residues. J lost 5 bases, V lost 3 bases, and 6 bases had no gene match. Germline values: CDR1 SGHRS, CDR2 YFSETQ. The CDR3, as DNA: TGCGCCAGCAGCTCAGGGACTAGCGGGAGCGGGACCGGGGAGCTGTTTTTT. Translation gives CASSSGTSGSGTGELFF.

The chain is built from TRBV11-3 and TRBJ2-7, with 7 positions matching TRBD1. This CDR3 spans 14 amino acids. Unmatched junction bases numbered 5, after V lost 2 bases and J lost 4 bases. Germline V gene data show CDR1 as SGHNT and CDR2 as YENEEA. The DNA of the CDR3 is TGTGCCAGCAGCTTATGGTCAGGGGGTTACGAGCAGTACTTC. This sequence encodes CASSLWSGGYEQYF. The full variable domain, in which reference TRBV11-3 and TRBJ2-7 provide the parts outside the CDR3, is EAGVVQSPRYKIIEKKQPVAFWCNPISGHNTLYWYLQNLGQGPELLIRYENEEAVDDSQLPKDRFSAERLKGVDSTLKIQPAELGDSAVYLCASSLWSGGYEQYFGPGTRLTVT.

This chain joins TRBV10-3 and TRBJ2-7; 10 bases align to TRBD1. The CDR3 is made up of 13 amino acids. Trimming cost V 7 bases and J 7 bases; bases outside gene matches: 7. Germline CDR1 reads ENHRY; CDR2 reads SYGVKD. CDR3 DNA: TGTGCCATCAAAGGGACAGGGGCTCGGGAGCAGTACTTC. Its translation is CAIKGTGAREQYF.

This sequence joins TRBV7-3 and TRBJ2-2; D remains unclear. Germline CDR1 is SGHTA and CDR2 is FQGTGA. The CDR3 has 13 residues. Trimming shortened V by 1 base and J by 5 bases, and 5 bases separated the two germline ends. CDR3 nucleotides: TGTGCCAGCAGCTTAATTGGTACCGGGGAGCTGTTTTTT. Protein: CASSLIGTGELFF.

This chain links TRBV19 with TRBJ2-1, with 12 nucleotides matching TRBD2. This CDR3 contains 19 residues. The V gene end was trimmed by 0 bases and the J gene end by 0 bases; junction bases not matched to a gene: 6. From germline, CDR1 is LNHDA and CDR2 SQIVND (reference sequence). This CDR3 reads CASSIEGLAGGGSYNEQFF. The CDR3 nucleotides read TGTGCCAGTAGTATAGAGGGGCTAGCGGGAGGGGGCTCCTACAATGAGCAGTTCTTC.

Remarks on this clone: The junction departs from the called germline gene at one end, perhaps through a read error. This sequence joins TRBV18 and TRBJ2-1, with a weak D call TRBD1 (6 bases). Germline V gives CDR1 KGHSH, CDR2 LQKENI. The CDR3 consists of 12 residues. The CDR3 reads CASAGDMSPAVF. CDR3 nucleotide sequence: TGTGCCAGCGCCGGGGACATGTCCCCGGCAGTCTTC.

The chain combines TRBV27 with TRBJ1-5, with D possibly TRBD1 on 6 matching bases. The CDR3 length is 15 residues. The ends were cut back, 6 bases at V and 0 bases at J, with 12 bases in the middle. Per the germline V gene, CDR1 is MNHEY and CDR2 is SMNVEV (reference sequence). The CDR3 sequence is CASRVTGNSNQPQHF. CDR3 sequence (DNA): TGTGCCAGCAGAGTAACAGGGAATAGCAATCAGCCCCAGCATTTT.

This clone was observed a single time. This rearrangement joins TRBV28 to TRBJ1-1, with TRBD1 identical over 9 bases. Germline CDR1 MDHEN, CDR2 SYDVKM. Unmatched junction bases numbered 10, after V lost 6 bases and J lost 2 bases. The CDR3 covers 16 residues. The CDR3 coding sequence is TGTGCCAGCAGCGCTTTACCGGGACAGGGCAACACTGAAGCTTTCTTT. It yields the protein CASSALPGQGNTEAFF.

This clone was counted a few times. The CDR3 spells CASSRGSSNQPQHF. The CDR3 DNA reads as TGTGCCAGTAGCAGGGGTAGCAGCAATCAGCCCCAGCATTTT. The chain joins TRBV19 to TRBJ1-5; tentative D call: TRBD1 (6 bases). The CDR3 has 14 amino acids. In germline, CDR1 is LNHDA, CDR2 SQIVND (reference sequence). V lost 6 bases and J lost 1, with 10 bases in between.

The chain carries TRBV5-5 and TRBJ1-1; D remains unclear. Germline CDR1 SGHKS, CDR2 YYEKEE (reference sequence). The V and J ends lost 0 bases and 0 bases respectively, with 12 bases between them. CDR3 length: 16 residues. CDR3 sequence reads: CASSLEPDVMNTEAFF. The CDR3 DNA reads TGTGCCAGCAGCTTGGAACCCGACGTCATGAACACTGAAGCTTTCTTT.

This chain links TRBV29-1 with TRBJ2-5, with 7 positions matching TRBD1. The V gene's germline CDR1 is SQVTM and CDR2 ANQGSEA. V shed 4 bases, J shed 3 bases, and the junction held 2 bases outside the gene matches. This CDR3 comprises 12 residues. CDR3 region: CSVGQGEETQYF. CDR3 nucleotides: TGCAGCGTTGGGCAGGGGGAAGAGACCCAGTACTTC.

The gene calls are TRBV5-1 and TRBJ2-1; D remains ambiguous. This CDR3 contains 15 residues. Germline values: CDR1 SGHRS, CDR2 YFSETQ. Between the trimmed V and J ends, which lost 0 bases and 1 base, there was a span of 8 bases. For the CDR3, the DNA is TGCGCCAGCAGCTTGGGGCAGATGTCCTACAATGAGCAGTTCTTC. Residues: CASSLGQMSYNEQFF.

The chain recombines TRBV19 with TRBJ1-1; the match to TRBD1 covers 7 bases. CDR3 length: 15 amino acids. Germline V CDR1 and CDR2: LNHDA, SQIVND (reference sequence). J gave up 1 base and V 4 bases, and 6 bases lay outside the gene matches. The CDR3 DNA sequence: TGTGCCAGTAGTACCTCGGGACAGACGAACACTGAAGCTTTCTTT. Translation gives CASSTSGQTNTEAFF.

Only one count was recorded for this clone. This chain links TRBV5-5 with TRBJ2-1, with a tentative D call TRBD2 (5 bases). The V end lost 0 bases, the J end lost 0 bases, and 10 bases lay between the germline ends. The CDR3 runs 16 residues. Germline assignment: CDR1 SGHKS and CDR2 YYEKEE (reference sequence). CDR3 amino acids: CASSLVVGSSYNEQFF. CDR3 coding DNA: TGTGCCAGCAGCTTGGTCGTGGGGAGCTCCTACAATGAGCAGTTCTTC.

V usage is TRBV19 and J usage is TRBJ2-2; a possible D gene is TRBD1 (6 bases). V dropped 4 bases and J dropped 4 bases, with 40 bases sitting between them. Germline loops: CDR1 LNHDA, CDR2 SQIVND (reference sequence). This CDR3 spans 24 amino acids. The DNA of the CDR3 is TGTGCCAGTAGTACATTTCGACAGCCGTACGACTCAGGGGAGAGTGGGTTTAGCACCGGGGAGCTGTTTTTT. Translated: CASSTFRQPYDSGESGFSTGELFF.

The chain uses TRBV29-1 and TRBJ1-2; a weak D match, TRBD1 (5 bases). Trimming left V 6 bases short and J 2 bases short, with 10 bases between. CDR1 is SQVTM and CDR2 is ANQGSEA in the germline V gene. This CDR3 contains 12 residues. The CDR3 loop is CSVKQENYGYTF. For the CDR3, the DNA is TGCAGCGTAAAACAGGAGAACTATGGCTACACCTTC.

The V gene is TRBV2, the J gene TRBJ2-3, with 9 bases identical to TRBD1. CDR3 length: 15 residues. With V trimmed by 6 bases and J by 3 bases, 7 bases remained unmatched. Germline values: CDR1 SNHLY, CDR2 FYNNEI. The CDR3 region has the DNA TGTGCCAGCAGCCAACAGGGGGCGCAGACAGATACGCAGTATTTT. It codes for CASSQQGAQTDTQYF.

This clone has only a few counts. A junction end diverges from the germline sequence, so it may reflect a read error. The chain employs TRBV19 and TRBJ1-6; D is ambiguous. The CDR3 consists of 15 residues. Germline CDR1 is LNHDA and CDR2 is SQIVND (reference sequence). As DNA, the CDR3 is TGTGCCAGTAGTCCGAGGCAAGGGATGGGTTCACCCATCCACTTT. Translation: CASSPRQGMGSPIHF.

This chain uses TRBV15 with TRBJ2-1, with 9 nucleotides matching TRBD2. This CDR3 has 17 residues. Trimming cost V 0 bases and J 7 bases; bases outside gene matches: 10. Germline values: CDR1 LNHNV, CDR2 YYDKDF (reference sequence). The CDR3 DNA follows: TGTGCCACCAGCAGAGATCCTAGCGGGGCCGTTGGTAATGAGCAGTTCTTC. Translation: CATSRDPSGAVGNEQFF. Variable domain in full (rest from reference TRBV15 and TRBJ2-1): DAMVIQNPRYQVTQFGKPVTLSCSQTLNHNVMYWYQQKSSQAPKLLFHYYDKDFNNEADTPDNFQSRRPNTSFCFLDIRSPGLGDTAMYLCATSRDPSGAVGNEQFFGPGTRLTVL.

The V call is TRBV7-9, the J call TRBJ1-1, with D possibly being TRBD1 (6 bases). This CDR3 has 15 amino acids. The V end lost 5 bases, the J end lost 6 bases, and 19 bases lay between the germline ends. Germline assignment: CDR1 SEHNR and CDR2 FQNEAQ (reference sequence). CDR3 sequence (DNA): TGTGCCAGCAGCGTCGGGCCCGGGGGGCCGCCTGAAGCTTTCTTT. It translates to CASSVGPGGPPEAFF.